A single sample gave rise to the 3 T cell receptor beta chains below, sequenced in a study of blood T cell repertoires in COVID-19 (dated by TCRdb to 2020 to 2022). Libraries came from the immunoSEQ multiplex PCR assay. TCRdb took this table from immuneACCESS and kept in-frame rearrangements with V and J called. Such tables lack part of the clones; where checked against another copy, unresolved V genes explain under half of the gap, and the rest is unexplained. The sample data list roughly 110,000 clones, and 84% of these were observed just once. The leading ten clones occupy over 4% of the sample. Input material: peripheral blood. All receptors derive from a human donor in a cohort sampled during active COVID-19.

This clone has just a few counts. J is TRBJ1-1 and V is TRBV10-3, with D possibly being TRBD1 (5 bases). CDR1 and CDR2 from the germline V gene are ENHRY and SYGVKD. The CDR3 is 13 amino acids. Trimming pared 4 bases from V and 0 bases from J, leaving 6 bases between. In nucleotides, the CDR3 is TGTGCCATCAGTGCAGGGTTGAACACTGAAGCTTTCTTT. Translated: CAISAGLNTEAFF.

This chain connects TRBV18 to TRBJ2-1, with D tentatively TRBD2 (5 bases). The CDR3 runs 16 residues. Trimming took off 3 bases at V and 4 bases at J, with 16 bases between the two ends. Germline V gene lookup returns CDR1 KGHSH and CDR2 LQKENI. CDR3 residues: CASSPPGIWDYNEQFF. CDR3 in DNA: TGTGCCAGCTCACCTCCGGGAATTTGGGATTACAATGAGCAGTTCTTC.

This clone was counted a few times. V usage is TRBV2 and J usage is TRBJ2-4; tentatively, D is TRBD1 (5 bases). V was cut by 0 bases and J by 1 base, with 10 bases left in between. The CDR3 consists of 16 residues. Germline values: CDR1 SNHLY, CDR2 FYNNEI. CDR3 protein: CASSEAMAGAKNIQYF. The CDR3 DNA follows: TGTGCCAGCAGTGAAGCGATGGCAGGGGCCAAAAACATTCAGTACTTC.